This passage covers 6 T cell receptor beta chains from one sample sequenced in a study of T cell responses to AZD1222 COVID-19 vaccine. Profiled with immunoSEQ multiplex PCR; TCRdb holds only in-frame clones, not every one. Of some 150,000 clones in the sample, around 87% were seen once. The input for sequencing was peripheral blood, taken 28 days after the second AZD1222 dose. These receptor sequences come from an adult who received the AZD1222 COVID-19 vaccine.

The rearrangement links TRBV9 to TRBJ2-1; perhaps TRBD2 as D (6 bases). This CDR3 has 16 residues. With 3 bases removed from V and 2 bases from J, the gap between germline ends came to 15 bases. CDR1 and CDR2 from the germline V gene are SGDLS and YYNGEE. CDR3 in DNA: TGTGCCAGCAGCGCAAATCCGGGAGTAACCTACAATGAGCAGTTCTTC. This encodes CASSANPGVTYNEQFF.

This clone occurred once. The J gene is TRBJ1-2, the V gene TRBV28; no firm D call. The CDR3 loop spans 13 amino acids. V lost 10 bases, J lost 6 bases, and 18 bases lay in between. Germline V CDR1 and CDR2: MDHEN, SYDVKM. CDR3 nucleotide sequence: TGTGCCACCCCCCTAAGGGAAAGGAATGGCTACACCTTC. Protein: CATPLRERNGYTF.

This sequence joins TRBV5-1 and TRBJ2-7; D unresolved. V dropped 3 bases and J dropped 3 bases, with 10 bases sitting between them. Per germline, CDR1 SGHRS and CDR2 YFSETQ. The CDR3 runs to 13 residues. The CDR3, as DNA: TGCGCCAGCAGCTGGAGTATAAACTACGAGCAGTACTTC. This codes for CASSWSINYEQYF.

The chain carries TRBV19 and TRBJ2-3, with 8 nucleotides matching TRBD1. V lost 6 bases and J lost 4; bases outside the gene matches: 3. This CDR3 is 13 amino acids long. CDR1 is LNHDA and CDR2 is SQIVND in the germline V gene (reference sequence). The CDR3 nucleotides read TGTGCCAGTAGCCAGGGGGCCTCAGATACGCAGTATTTT. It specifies CASSQGASDTQYF.

CDR3 residues: CASSLTAGELFF. The CDR3 coding sequence is TGTGCCAGCAGCCTAACCGCCGGGGAGCTGTTTTTT. The rearrangement links TRBV7-9 to TRBJ2-2; D is unresolved. V was shortened by 5 bases and J by 6 bases, with 7 bases between the two germline ends. The CDR3 spans 12 residues. CDR1 and CDR2 from the germline V gene are SEHNR and FQNEAQ (reference sequence).

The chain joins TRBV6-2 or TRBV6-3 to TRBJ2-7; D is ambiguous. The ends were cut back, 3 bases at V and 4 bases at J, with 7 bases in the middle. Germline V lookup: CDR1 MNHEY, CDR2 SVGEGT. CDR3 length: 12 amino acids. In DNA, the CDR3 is TGTGCCAGCAGTTATCAATTATACGAGCAGTACTTC. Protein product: CASSYQLYEQYF.